Listed below are T cell receptor beta chains from one sample, sequenced in a study of patients and donors after allogeneic stem cell transplantation. Each CDR3 protein is one row after TCRdb ran MiXCR on the RT-PCR reads. The sample records about 950 distinct CDR3 sequences, approximately 0.43% being singletons. Sequenced material: blood, either unsorted or a sorted T cell fraction (not recorded which). All receptors come from a human donor who was either an allogeneic HSCT recipient or a stem cell or donor lymphocyte infusion donor (not recorded which). It is not recorded whose cells these are; they may come from a transplant donor. CDR3s leave out the opening cysteine and the closing phenylalanine or tryptophan.

v_call,cdr3_length,j_call,cdr3_aa
TRBV4-2,10,TRBJ1-1,ATGQGNTEAF
TRBV5-6,12,TRBJ1-5,ASSLYRSNQPQH
TRBV12-3/TRBV12-4,13,TRBJ2-2,ASSPPQGNTGELF
TRBV4-1,13,TRBJ2-3,ASSQETTSTDTQY
TRBV5-6,11,TRBJ1-1,ASSLGLNTEAF
TRBV2,14,TRBJ2-1,ASSELTSGRSNEQF
TRBV7-9,14,TRBJ2-4,ASSRYPGTDGGIQY
TRBV7-3,11,TRBJ1-1,ASSLSLGTEAF
TRBV12-3/TRBV12-4,13,TRBJ1-2,ASSPRGAANYGYT
TRBV6-2/TRBV6-3,12,TRBJ2-6,ASSWGSGANVLT
TRBV9,13,TRBJ2-7,ASSVVRDRVYEQY
TRBV12-3/TRBV12-4,9,TRBJ2-1,ASSLGNEQF
TRBV6-4,13,TRBJ2-1,ASSEASGSYNEQF
TRBV27,11,TRBJ2-3,ASGEALTDTQY
TRBV7-2,12,TRBJ2-1,ASSFPGIYNEQF
TRBV29-1,9,TRBJ1-4,SARFNEKLF
TRBV20-1,13,TRBJ2-7,SATPLEGSAYEQY
TRBV4-3,11,TRBJ2-2,ASSQGETGELF
TRBV2,11,TRBJ2-7,ASSEVAGDEQY
TRBV10-3,10,TRBJ2-3,AISDSTDTQY
TRBV7-9,11,TRBJ2-1,ASGIRSYNEQF
TRBV27,12,TRBJ1-2,ASRNSGGVVGYT
TRBV6-4,12,TRBJ2-3,ASSPAGGTDTQY
TRBV6-5,11,TRBJ2-7,ASSGPRTYEQY
TRBV7-9,13,TRBJ2-5,ASRPPGLAQETQY
TRBV4-1,12,TRBJ2-1,ASSRSGSENEQF
TRBV6-5,14,TRBJ1-1,ASSYEMGPMNTEAF
TRBV28,13,TRBJ2-5,ASSFEREGKETQY
TRBV2,12,TRBJ1-1,ASSSGTSNTEAF
TRBV27,13,TRBJ1-2,ASSRGTPDNYGYT
TRBV6-2/TRBV6-3,11,TRBJ2-3,ASSTGTGGTQY
TRBV27,13,TRBJ1-5,ASSSRGLGNQPQH
TRBV7-6,13,TRBJ2-2,ASRAGLGVGGELF
TRBV27,11,TRBJ2-7,ASSFAGVYEQY
TRBV12-3/TRBV12-4,13,TRBJ2-3,ASSHDRGWTDTQY
TRBV7-9,14,TRBJ1-1,ASSPQRGQGVTEAF
TRBV5-1,12,TRBJ2-7,ASSWSTGREEQY
TRBV7-9,10,TRBJ1-2,ASSPQGVGYT
TRBV4-1,14,TRBJ2-2,ASSQGQGAVTGELF
TRBV20-1,10,TRBJ1-1,SAGQYNTEAF
TRBV7-2,13,TRBJ2-1,ASSLGKGWYDEQF
TRBV4-3,13,TRBJ2-7,ASSQDFLSAYEQY
TRBV7-9,15,TRBJ2-1,ASSLRGTSGAYNEQF
TRBV27,12,TRBJ2-7,ASSSTRDWYEQY
TRBV7-6,14,TRBJ2-3,ASSARQGGGPDTQY
TRBV5-1,13,TRBJ2-7,ASLEGQASSYEQY
TRBV27,12,TRBJ2-7,ASRTVGGTGEQY
TRBV4-3,12,TRBJ2-7,ASSQDRDTYEQY
TRBV5-1,14,TRBJ2-5,ASSQGLAALQETQY
TRBV6-2/TRBV6-3,13,TRBJ2-2,ASRMTSRDTGELF
TRBV28,12,TRBJ1-6,ASSNRGMFSPLH
TRBV4-2,14,TRBJ2-6,ASSQDGDAGANVLT
TRBV7-3,13,TRBJ2-1,ASSIRLAGKNEQF
TRBV2,13,TRBJ2-2,ASRDGRADTGELF